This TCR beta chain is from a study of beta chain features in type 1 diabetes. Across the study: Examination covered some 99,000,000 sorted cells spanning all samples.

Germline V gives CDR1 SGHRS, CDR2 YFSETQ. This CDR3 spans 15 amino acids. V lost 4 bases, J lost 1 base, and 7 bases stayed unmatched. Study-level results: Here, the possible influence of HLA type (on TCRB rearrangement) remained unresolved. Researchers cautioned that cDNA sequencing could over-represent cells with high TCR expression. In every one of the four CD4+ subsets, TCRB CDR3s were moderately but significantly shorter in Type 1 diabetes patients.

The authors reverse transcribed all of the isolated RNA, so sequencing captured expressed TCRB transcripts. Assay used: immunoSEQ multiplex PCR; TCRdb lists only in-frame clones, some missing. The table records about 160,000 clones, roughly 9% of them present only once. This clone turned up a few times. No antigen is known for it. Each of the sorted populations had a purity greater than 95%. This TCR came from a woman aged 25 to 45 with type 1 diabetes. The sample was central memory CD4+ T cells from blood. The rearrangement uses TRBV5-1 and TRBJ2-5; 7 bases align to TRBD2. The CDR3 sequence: CASSRLAEPQETQYF. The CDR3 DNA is TGCGCCAGCAGCCGGCTAGCGGAGCCCCAAGAGACCCAGTACTTC.